This T cell receptor beta chain is from a study of OX40 agonist ivuxolimab in advanced cancers. V lost 7 bases, J lost 6 bases, and 10 bases lay in between. Germline V gives CDR1 LNHDA, CDR2 SQIVND (reference sequence). CDR3 size: 12 residues. Blood samples were obtained at baseline, cycle 4 day 1, and cycle 7 day 1. TCRdb's table, derived via immunoSEQ multiplex PCR, lists solely in-frame clones and lacks some. The sample records some 34,000 clones, approximately 84% being singletons. This specimen was CD4+ or CD8+ T cells sorted from blood, taken in a trial of the OX40 agonist ivuxolimab. This sequence was found in an adult with an advanced solid tumor such as melanoma, head and neck, liver or kidney cancer. V usage is TRBV19 and J usage is TRBJ1-5, with D tentatively TRBD1 (5 bases). The chain's CDR3 is CASNTGTQPQHF. CDR3 sequence (DNA): TGTGCCAGTAATACGGGGACTCAGCCCCAGCATTTT.